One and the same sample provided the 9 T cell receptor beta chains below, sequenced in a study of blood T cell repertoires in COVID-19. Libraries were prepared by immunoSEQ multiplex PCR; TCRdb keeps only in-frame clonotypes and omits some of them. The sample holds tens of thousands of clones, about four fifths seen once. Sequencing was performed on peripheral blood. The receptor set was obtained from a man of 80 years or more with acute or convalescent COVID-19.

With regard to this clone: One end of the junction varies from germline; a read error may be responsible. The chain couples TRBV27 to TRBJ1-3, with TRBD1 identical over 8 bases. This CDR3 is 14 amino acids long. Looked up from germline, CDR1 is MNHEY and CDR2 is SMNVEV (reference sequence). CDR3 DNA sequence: TGTGCCAGCAGTTCCCTCGGACAGGGAACCACCATATATTTT. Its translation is CASSSLGQGTTIYF.

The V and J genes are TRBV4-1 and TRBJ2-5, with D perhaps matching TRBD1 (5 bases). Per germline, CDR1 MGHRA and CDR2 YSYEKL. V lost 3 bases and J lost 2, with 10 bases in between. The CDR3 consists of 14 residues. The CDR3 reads CASSQQGQQETQYF. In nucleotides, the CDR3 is TGCGCCAGCAGCCAGCAAGGACAACAAGAGACCCAGTACTTC.

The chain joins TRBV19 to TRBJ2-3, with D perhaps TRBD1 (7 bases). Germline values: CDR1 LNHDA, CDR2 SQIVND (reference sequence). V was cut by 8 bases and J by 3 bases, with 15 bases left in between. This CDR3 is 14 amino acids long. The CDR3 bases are TGTGCCAGTCGAATCAGGGGGAGGACAGATACGCAGTATTTT. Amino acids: CASRIRGRTDTQYF.

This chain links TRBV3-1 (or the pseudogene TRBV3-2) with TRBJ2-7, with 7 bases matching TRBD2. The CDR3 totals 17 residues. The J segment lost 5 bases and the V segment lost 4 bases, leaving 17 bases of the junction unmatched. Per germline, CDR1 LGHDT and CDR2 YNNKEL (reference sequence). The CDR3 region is CASSLTRIAGDNNEQYF. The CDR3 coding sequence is TGTGCCAGCAGCCTTACTAGAATTGCGGGAGATAATAACGAGCAGTACTTC.

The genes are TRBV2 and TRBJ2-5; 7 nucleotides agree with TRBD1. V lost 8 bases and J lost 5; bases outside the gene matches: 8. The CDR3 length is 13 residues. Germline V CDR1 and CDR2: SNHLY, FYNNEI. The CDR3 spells CASLRGRMETQYF. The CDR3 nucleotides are TGTGCCAGCCTAAGGGGGCGCATGGAGACCCAGTACTTC.

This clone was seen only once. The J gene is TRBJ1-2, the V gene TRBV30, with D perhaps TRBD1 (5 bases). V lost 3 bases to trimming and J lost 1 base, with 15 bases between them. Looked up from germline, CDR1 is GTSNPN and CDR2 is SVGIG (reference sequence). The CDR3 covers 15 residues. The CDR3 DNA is TGTGCCTGGAGGTCGACGGAGGGGATTAACTATGGCTACACCTTC. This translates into CAWRSTEGINYGYTF.

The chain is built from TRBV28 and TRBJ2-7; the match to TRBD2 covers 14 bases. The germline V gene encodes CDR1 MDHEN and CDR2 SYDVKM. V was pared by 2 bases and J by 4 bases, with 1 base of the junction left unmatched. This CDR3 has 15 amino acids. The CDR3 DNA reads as TGTGCCAGCAGTTTAGGGACTAGCGGGAGATACGAGCAGTACTTC. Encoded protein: CASSLGTSGRYEQYF. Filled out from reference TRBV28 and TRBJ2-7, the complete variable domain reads DVKVTQSSRYLVKRTGEKVFLECVQDMDHENMFWYRQDPGLGLRLIYFSYDVKMKEKGDIPEGYSVSREKKERFSLILESASTNQTSMYLCASSLGTSGRYEQYFGPGTRLTVT.

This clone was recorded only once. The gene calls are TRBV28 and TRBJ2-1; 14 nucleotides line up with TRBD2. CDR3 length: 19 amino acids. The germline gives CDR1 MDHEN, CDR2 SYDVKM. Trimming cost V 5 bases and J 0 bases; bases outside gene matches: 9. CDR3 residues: CASSATLGTSGSSYNEQFF. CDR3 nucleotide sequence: TGTGCCAGCAGTGCTACCCTGGGGACTAGCGGGAGCTCCTACAATGAGCAGTTCTTC. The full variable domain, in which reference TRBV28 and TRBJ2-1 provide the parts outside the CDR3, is DVKVTQSSRYLVKRTGEKVFLECVQDMDHENMFWYRQDPGLGLRLIYFSYDVKMKEKGDIPEGYSVSREKKERFSLILESASTNQTSMYLCASSATLGTSGSSYNEQFFGPGTRLTVL.

In DNA form, the CDR3 reads TGTGCCAGCAGCCAAAGGGGAAAAGGCACAGATACGCAGTATTTT. It is translated as CASSQRGKGTDTQYF. This rearrangement joins TRBV3-1 (or the pseudogene TRBV3-2) to TRBJ2-3; tentatively, D is TRBD1 (5 bases). CDR1 LGHDT and CDR2 YNNKEL come from the germline V gene (reference sequence). The V end lost 2 bases, the J end lost 1 base, and 10 bases lay between the germline ends. CDR3 length equals 15 residues.